This TCR beta chain was captured in a study of T cell repertoires in cytomegalovirus infection (dated by TCRdb to between 2018 and 2021). Broadly, across the study: Donor HLA type was relevant to the analysis, because carriage of CMV infection together with the matching HLA type was indicated by public TCR beta signatures. Paper-wide results and their limitations: The ex vivo response was dominated by HLA-C-restricted CMV-specific TCR beta clonotypes, which also provided the single most frequent clonotype in two of eight donors. Carriers of CMV infection plus the relevant HLA type were discriminated by the cumulative frequency of public TCR beta family members in the study cohort and in an independent roughly 320-donor cohort.

Trimming takes 7 bases from V and 1 base from J, and the germline ends sit 14 bases apart. From a lookup of the germline V gene, CDR1 and CDR2 are SGDLS and YYNGEE. The CDR3 runs 14 residues from the cysteine to the phenylalanine. Solely the CDR3 DNA is kept, with 42 bases framed from the first base. Sequencing took place on an Illumina HiSeq 1500. The public reads were run again by TCRdb, first through fastp at Q25 and then through MiXCR, and only productive beta chains were kept. Here each entry gathers all rows of one CDR3 protein and keeps the most common genes and DNA. This sample comprises about 490,000 distinct CDR3 sequences, more than 15% of them detected only once. Of the sample, more than 20% falls within the top ten clones. Note on this clonotype: Its antigen remains undetermined. Per-nucleotide qualities are absent, and no much larger clonotype sits a single base away.

This clonotype was obtained from a human donor in good health (CMV status not recorded). Some clones in this sample may be carry-over from other donors' samples. Sequenced sample: CD8+ T cells from PBMCs. The rearranged chain carries TRBV9 and TRBJ2-5, with the D segment identity uncertain. In nucleotides, the sequence is TGTGCCAGCGCTCAAGGCCAGTTCCAAGAGACCCAGTACTTC. This encodes CASAQGQFQETQYF.